These 22 T cell receptor beta chains were all obtained from the same sample, sequenced in a study of blood T cells in healthy people across ages. A second PCR, run for about 6 to 11 cycles, used a sample-barcoded 5' primer plus a J-beta primer mix. A single record per CDR3 protein comes from TCRdb applying MiXCR to the 5' RACE reads. The sample gives 1 million to 1.2 million distinct CDR3 sequences, 30% to 40% of which show up once; around 13% is in the top ten. Sequencing input: blood. The receptors were sampled from a man between 18 and 29 years old in good health.

This clonotype has more than one count but fewer than ten. V usage is TRBV9 and J usage is TRBJ1-2; a possible D gene is TRBD1 (6 bases). V was cut by 4 bases and J by 6 bases, with 25 bases left in between. The CDR3 is 17 amino acids. Germline V gene data show CDR1 as SGDLS and CDR2 as YYNGEE. The CDR3 here is CASSFNPLGAGEDGYTF. The CDR3 DNA reads TGTGCCAGCAGCTTTAACCCACTCGGGGCAGGGGAGGATGGCTACACCTTC. Using reference TRBV9 and TRBJ1-2 for the parts outside the CDR3, the full variable domain is DSGVTQTPKHLITATGQRVTLRCSPRSGDLSVYWYQQSLDQGLQFLIQYYNGEERAKGNILERFSAQQFPDLHSELNLSSLELGDSALYFCASSFNPLGAGEDGYTFGSGTRLTVV.

This rearrangement joins TRBV20-1 to TRBJ2-7; D possibly corresponds to TRBD1 (6 bases). The CDR3 has 12 residues. Germline values: CDR1 DFQATT, CDR2 SNEGSKA (reference sequence). V lost 5 bases, J lost 4 bases, and 12 bases lay in between. CDR3 residues: CSAGGDRYEQYF. The CDR3 region has the DNA TGCAGTGCTGGAGGCGACAGGTACGAGCAGTACTTC.

The rearrangement joins TRBV12-3 or TRBV12-4 to TRBJ1-6; no firm D call. This CDR3 is built from 12 residues. V was clipped by 4 bases and J by 7 bases, with 5 bases between them. The CDR3 loop reads CASSWENSPLHF. DNA of the CDR3: TGTGCCAGCAGTTGGGAGAATTCACCCCTCCACTTT.

This clonotype was counted a few times. The chain recombines TRBV30 with TRBJ2-6; D gene unclear. Germline V gene sequence: CDR1 GTSNPN, CDR2 SVGIG (reference sequence). The CDR3 has 15 amino acids. V dropped 1 base and J dropped 1 base, with 8 bases sitting between them. The CDR3 DNA reads TGTGCCTGGAGTGCGGACGGATCTGGGGCCAACGTCCTGACTTTC. Its translation is CAWSADGSGANVLTF.

The chain combines TRBV7-6 with TRBJ2-4; 9 nucleotides agree with TRBD1. The last part of the DNA fits TRBJ2-7 better; the J call may be wrong. Germline lookup yields CDR1 SGHVS and CDR2 FNYEAQ. The CDR3 length is 15 residues. In nucleotides, the CDR3 is TGTGCCAGCAGCAATATACAGGGGGCCTTCTACGAGCAGTACTTC. Its translation: CASSNIQGAFYEQYF.

This clonotype was detected once. The chain recombines TRBV20-1 with TRBJ2-5, with D possibly called TRBD1 or TRBD2 (6 bases each). The CDR3 sequence is 14 residues long. Trimming took off 7 bases at V and 11 bases at J, with 26 bases between the two ends. CDR1 DFQATT and CDR2 SNEGSKA come from the germline V gene (reference sequence). The CDR3 sequence: CSVETGTLGDKQYF. CDR3 coding DNA: TGCAGTGTGGAAACCGGGACTTTGGGGGACAAGCAGTACTTC.

The table lists this clonotype with a few counts. The chain is built from TRBV13 and TRBJ1-2; D gene unclear. Trimming pared 3 bases from V and 4 bases from J, leaving 15 bases between. The CDR3 contains 15 residues. Germline V gene lookup returns CDR1 PRHDT and CDR2 FYEKMQ (reference sequence). The CDR3 loop reads CASSFRAKVGYGYTF. In nucleotides, the CDR3 is TGTGCCAGCAGCTTCCGGGCCAAGGTGGGCTATGGCTACACCTTC.

The rearrangement uses TRBV28 and TRBJ2-3, with a tentative D call TRBD2 (6 bases). This CDR3 contains 15 residues. V was clipped by 3 bases and J by 3 bases, with 13 bases between them. The germline V gene encodes CDR1 MDHEN and CDR2 SYDVKM. This CDR3 is CASSFKGRRTDTQYF. The CDR3 region has the DNA TGTGCCAGCAGTTTTAAAGGGAGGAGGACAGATACGCAGTATTTT.

The chain is built from TRBV27 and TRBJ1-2; no firm D call. The length of the CDR3 is 19 residues. Trimming took 3 bases from V and 2 from J, leaving 25 bases between them. Germline loops: CDR1 MNHEY, CDR2 SMNVEV (reference sequence). The CDR3 reads CASSFVRSVNGLGNYGYTF. The DNA for the CDR3 is TGTGCCAGCAGTTTTGTTCGGTCGGTTAATGGGTTGGGCAACTATGGCTACACCTTC.

This rearrangement joins TRBV9 to TRBJ2-5; 9 bases match TRBD2. There are 14 residues in the CDR3. Looked up from germline, CDR1 is SGDLS and CDR2 is YYNGEE. J gave up 11 bases and V 5 bases, and 13 bases lay outside the gene matches. The CDR3 sequence is CASSPGTSYNEQYF. CDR3 bases: TGTGCCAGCAGTCCCGGGACTAGCTACAATGAGCAGTACTTC. The entire variable domain, with the rest obtained from reference TRBV9 and TRBJ2-5, is as follows: DSGVTQTPKHLITATGQRVTLRCSPRSGDLSVYWYQQSLDQGLQFLIQYYNGEERAKGNILERFSAQQFPDLHSELNLSSLELGDSALYFCASSPGTSYNEQYFGPGTRLLVL.

The chain is built from TRBV6-6 and TRBJ2-4; no firm D call. The J call may be wrong; the DNA end is better matched by TRBJ2-7. The length of the CDR3 is 11 residues. Per the germline V gene, CDR1 is MNHNY and CDR2 is SVGAGI (reference sequence). For the CDR3, the DNA is TGTGCCACCACTATGAGTTACGAGCAGTACTTC. Translation: CATTMSYEQYF.

The rearrangement links TRBV12-3 or TRBV12-4 to TRBJ2-1, with 8 nucleotides matching TRBD2. The V gene end was trimmed by 6 bases and the J gene end by 5 bases; junction bases not matched to a gene: 9. The CDR3 runs to 15 residues. The CDR3 nucleotides are TGTGCCAGCAGCTTGAGCGGGGGCCCTGACAATGAGCAGTTCTTC. Amino acid sequence: CASSLSGGPDNEQFF.

The V gene is TRBV18, the J gene TRBJ2-3, with D perhaps TRBD2 (5 bases). Per germline, CDR1 KGHSH and CDR2 LQKENI. This CDR3 spans 17 amino acids. Trimming pared 3 bases from V and 0 bases from J, leaving 16 bases between. The CDR3 loop is CASSPPLDWTSTDTQYF. Here the CDR3 DNA reads TGTGCCAGCTCACCCCCATTAGACTGGACTAGCACAGATACGCAGTATTTT. The whole variable domain, remainder taken from reference TRBV18 and TRBJ2-3, is NAGVMQNPRHLVRRRGQEARLRCSPMKGHSHVYWYRQLPEEGLKFMVYLQKENIIDESGMPKERFSAEFPKEGPSILRIQQVVRGDSAAYFCASSPPLDWTSTDTQYFGPGTRLTVL.

In this sample, this clonotype turned up a few times. This chain uses TRBV7-9 with TRBJ2-1; no clear D gene. Germline CDR1 SEHNR, CDR2 FQNEAQ (reference sequence). Trimming cost V 4 bases and J 4 bases, with 11 bases left between them. This CDR3 has 14 amino acids. This chain's CDR3 is CASSSNGLYNEQFF. CDR3 DNA: TGTGCCAGCAGCTCCAACGGGCTATACAATGAGCAGTTCTTC. Drawing the rest from reference TRBV7-9 and TRBJ2-1, the complete variable domain is DTGVSQNPRHKITKRGQNVTFRCDPISEHNRLYWYRQTLGQGPEFLTYFQNEAQLEKSRLLSDRFSAERPKGSFSTLEIQRTEQGDSAMYLCASSSNGLYNEQFFGPGTRLTVL.

This clonotype was recorded a few times. This rearrangement joins TRBV20-1 to TRBJ2-3, with D possibly matching TRBD2 (9 bases). CDR1 DFQATT and CDR2 SNEGSKA come from the germline V gene (reference sequence). Trimming stripped 3 bases from V and 2 bases from J, with 33 bases between. The CDR3 is 21 residues long. CDR3 sequence reads: CSASHPGTGETGTSFTDTQYF. As DNA, the CDR3 is TGCAGTGCTAGCCACCCCGGGACAGGAGAAACCGGGACTAGCTTCACAGATACGCAGTATTTT.

Details on this clonotype: The junction shows a germline mismatch at one end, possibly a read error. This chain joins TRBV6-2 or TRBV6-3 and TRBJ2-5, with TRBD2 matching over 13 bases. Looked up from germline, CDR1 is MNHEY and CDR2 is SVGEGT. The CDR3 contains 19 residues. The CDR3 loop is CASSYSRKLAGGKQETRYF. As DNA, the CDR3 is TGTGCCAGCAGTTACTCAAGGAAACTAGCGGGGGGGAAACAAGAGACCCGGTACTTC.

Points on this clonotype: The germline gene is not matched at one end of the junction; a read error may be the cause. The rearrangement links TRBV5-1 to TRBJ1-1, with a tentative D call TRBD1 (6 bases). The length of the CDR3 is 14 residues. Germline V lookup: CDR1 SGHRS, CDR2 YFSETQ. The CDR3 here is CASSRARGRTEALF. In DNA form, the CDR3 reads TGCGCCAGCAGTCGGGCCAGGGGAAGAACTGAAGCTTTGTTT.

Concerning this clonotype itself: The junction departs from germline at one end; a sequencing error may be responsible. This chain links TRBV27 with TRBJ2-2; 11 bases fit TRBD1. This CDR3 region has 16 residues. CDR1 is MNHEY, CDR2 SMNVEV, per germline (reference sequence). CDR3 sequence (DNA): TGTGCCGGCAGTCCCCTCCCGGGACAGGGGGCCGGGGAGCTGTTTTTT. Translated: CAGSPLPGQGAGELFF.

This clonotype was counted ten times or more. This rearrangement joins TRBV6-6 to TRBJ1-5; D remains ambiguous. Germline CDR1 MNHNY, CDR2 SVGAGI (reference sequence). Trimming took 7 bases from V and 3 from J, leaving 10 bases between them. This CDR3 has 13 amino acids. CDR3 DNA: TGTGCCAGCACGGAGCACCTCAATCAGCCCCAGCATTTT. This sequence encodes CASTEHLNQPQHF.

This clonotype was observed a few times. For the CDR3, the DNA is TGTGCCAGCAGGGCAGATTGGGATCAGCCCCAGCATTTT. Translation: CASRADWDQPQHF. The gene calls are TRBV11-2 and TRBJ1-5; D gene unclear. V shed 6 bases and J shed 5 bases, with 11 bases lying between them. Looked up from germline, CDR1 is SGHAT and CDR2 is FQNNGV. This CDR3 is 13 amino acids long.

The J gene is TRBJ1-2, the V gene TRBV4-3; D is perhaps TRBD1 (5 bases). The CDR3 has 14 amino acids. CDR1 LGHNA and CDR2 YSLEER come from the germline V gene. The V end was cut by 4 bases, the J end by 3 bases, with 12 bases between. CDR3 nucleotide sequence: TGCGCCAGCAGCCGCCGGGACTCCTACTATGGCTACACCTTC. This gives the protein CASSRRDSYYGYTF.

This sequence joins TRBV5-1 and TRBJ1-6; no clear D. V shed 3 bases and J shed 8 bases, with 12 bases lying between them. This CDR3 is 14 amino acids long. Per the germline V gene, CDR1 is SGHRS and CDR2 is YFSETQ. This chain's CDR3 is CASSSSGRDSPLHF. The CDR3, as DNA: TGCGCCAGCAGCTCGTCAGGAAGGGATTCACCCCTCCACTTT.